This TCR beta chain was sequenced in a study of blood T cell repertoires in COVID-19. Study as a whole: The study drew acute and convalescent COVID-19 samples from the United States, Italy and Spain. The cDNA or gDNA used as material had been derived from T cells, B-cell-depleted T cells, or PBMCs.

Original processing methods: How many nucleated cells were present was estimated from reference gene primer amplification. The assay was immunoSEQ multiplex PCR, and TCRdb's table has in-frame clones only and misses some. V and J calls plus clone size are reproduced from that table; the DNA served to infer D and trimming. The data contain around 150,000 clones, about 90% of them singletons. The V and J ends lost 10 bases and 4 bases, in that order; junction bases with no gene match: 6. Looked up from germline, CDR1 is LNHDA and CDR2 is SQIVND (reference sequence). The CDR3 spans 13 residues. The J gene is TRBJ1-5, the V gene TRBV19; TRBD1 matches at 8 bases. The sample taken for sequencing was peripheral blood. The source is a man aged 50-59 years with active COVID-19. The CDR3, as DNA: TGTGCCACCGGGGACAGGAAGAATCAGCCCCAGCATTTT. It translates to CATGDRKNQPQHF.